These 3 T cell receptor beta chains were all obtained from the same sample, sequenced in a study of OX40 agonist ivuxolimab in advanced cancers. Clones were sequenced by immunoSEQ multiplex PCR, and TCRdb holds only the in-frame ones, with some missing. The sample yields over 65,000 clones, about 86% seen once. Specimen: CD4+ or CD8+ T cells sorted from blood, collected in a trial of the OX40 agonist ivuxolimab. The origin of the receptors is an adult with an advanced solid tumor such as melanoma, head and neck, liver or kidney cancer.

The V and J genes are TRBV5-1 and TRBJ2-1, with 15 bases identical to TRBD2. The CDR3 extends over 18 amino acids. CDR1 SGHRS and CDR2 YFSETQ come from the germline V gene. The J segment lost 5 bases and the V segment lost 3 bases, leaving 9 bases of the junction unmatched. The CDR3 sequence: CASSSGLAGGPIDNEQFF. Here the CDR3 DNA reads TGCGCCAGCAGCTCTGGACTAGCGGGAGGGCCTATTGACAATGAGCAGTTCTTC.

The CDR3 DNA reads as TGTGCCAGCAGCGCCACTAGCGGGCTTAGCACAGATACGCAGTATTTT. Translating it yields CASSATSGLSTDTQYF. The chain links TRBV7-2 to TRBJ2-3; 9 nucleotides match TRBD2. CDR1 and CDR2 from the germline V gene are SGHTA and FQGNSA. V shed 5 bases and J 0 bases; nucleotides not matched to a gene: 6. The CDR3 extends over 16 amino acids. Drawing the rest from reference TRBV7-2 and TRBJ2-3, the complete variable domain is GAGVSQSPSNKVTEKGKDVELRCDPISGHTALYWYRQSLGQGLEFLIYFQGNSAPDKSGLPSDRFSAERTGGSVSTLTIQRTQQEDSAVYLCASSATSGLSTDTQYFGPGTRLTVL.

The chain employs TRBV5-1 and TRBJ2-5; 7 bases are shared with TRBD1. The germline CDR1 and CDR2 sequences are SGHRS and YFSETQ. The CDR3 runs to 15 residues. V was clipped by 2 bases and J by 0 bases; unmatched bases: 4. CDR3 DNA sequence: TGCGCCAGCAGCTTACAGGACAGGTACCAAGAGACCCAGTACTTC. Translation gives CASSLQDRYQETQYF. Combining the CDR3 with reference TRBV5-1 and TRBJ2-5 gives the whole variable domain KAGVTQTPRYLIKTRGQQVTLSCSPISGHRSVSWYQQTPGQGLQFLFEYFSETQRNKGNFPGRFSGRQFSNSRSEMNVSTLELGDSALYLCASSLQDRYQETQYFGPGTRLLVL.